Listed here is a single T cell receptor beta chain. This sample was included in a study of CD8 T cells in Susac syndrome. Random hexamers primed reverse transcription of about 0.5 to 1 ug RNA. The amplification used immunoSEQ multiplex PCR on TCR beta CDR3; it spanned 54 Vbeta and 13 Jbeta. TCRdb independently ran MiXCR on the immunoSEQ multiplex PCR reads; one entry per CDR3 protein. The sample holds roughly 180,000 distinct CDR3 sequences, roughly 94% seen once. This CDR3 has 15 residues. V shed 1 base and J 5 bases; nucleotides not matched to a gene: 4. The V gene's germline CDR1 is SGHAT and CDR2 FQNNGV.

The rearrangement joins TRBV11-2 to TRBJ2-4; the match to TRBD1 covers 8 bases. This TCR was sampled from a human donor in good health. The source material was CD4+ T cells from PBMCs. CDR3 region: CASSLVQGAENIQYF. CDR3 nucleotide sequence: TGTGCCAGCAGCTTAGTGCAGGGGGCGGAAAACATTCAGTACTTC. The variable domain in full, completed from reference TRBV11-2 and TRBJ2-4, reads EAGVAQSPRYKIIEKRQSVAFWCNPISGHATLYWYQQILGQGPKLLIQFQNNGVVDDSQLPKDRFSAERLKGVDSTLKIQPAKLEDSAVYLCASSLVQGAENIQYFGAGTRLSVL.